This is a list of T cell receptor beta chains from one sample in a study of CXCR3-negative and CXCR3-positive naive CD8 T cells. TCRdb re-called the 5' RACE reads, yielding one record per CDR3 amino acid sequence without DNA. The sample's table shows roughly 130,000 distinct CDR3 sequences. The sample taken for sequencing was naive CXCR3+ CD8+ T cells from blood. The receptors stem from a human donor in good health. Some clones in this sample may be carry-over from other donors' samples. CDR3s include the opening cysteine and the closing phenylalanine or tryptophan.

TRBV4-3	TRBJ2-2	CASSQDRDRAGTGELFF
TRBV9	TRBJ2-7	CASSVVRASGPLEDEQYF
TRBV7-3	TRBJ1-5	CASSPEGVCNQPQHF
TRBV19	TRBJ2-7	CASSALVRTSGTYEQYF
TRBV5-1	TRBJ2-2	CASSLRQGDFTGELFF
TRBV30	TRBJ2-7	CAVASESYEQYF
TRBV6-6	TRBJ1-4	CASNLDRPEKLFF
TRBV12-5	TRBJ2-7	CASGLLPTGLNYEQYF
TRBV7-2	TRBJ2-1	CASSLGEGGGNEQFF
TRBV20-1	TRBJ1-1	CSARGEGMNTEAFF
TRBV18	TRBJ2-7	CASSPSGLAGALTYEQYF
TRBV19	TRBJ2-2	CASQGGSDGELFF
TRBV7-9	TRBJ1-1	CASSERDRGDPEAFF
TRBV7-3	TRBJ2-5	CASSPGVAGGWGETQYF
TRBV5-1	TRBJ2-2	CASSTPGLAHTGELFF
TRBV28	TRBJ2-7	CASTPGRAEHYF
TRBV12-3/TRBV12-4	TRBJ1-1	CASSLRLDTEAFF
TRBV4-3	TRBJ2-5	CASSQDPEETQYF
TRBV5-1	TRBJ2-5	CASSVDNGKETQYF
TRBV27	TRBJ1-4	CASSLSDVGHLNEKLFF
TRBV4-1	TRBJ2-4	CASSQGLATLAKNIQYF
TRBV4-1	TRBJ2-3	CASSQDWDTQYF
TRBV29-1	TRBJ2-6	CSVLEVPLASSGANVLTF
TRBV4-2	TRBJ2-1	CASKGGTSYNEQFF
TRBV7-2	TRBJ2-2	CASSFLLAGGGELFF
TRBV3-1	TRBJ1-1	CASSQPQGPEAFF
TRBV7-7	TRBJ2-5	CASSPDGGMETQYF
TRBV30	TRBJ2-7	CAWSRGQYEQYF
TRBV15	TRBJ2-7	CATSSTAAREQYF
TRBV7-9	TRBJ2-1	CASSSLPVNEQFF
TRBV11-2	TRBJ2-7	CASSLDREQYF
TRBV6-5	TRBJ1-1	CASSYFRGTEAFF
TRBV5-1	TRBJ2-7	CASSLGWGQDSYEQYF
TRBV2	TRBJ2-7	CASIDTTGAYEQYF
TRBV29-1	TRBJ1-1	CSVAWASMNTEAFF